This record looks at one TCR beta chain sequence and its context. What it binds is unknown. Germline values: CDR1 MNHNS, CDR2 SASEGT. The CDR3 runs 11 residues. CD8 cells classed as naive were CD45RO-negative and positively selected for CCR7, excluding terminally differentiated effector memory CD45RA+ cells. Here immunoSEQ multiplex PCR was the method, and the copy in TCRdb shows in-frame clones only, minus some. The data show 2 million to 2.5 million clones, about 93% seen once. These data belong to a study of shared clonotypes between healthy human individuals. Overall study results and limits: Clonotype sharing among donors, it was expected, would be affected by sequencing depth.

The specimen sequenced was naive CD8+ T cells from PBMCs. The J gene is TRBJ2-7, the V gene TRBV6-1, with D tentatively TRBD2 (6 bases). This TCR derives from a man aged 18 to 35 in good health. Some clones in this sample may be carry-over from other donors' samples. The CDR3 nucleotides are TGTGCGGCGGTTCGGGGGTACGAGCAGTACTTC. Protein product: CAAVRGYEQYF.